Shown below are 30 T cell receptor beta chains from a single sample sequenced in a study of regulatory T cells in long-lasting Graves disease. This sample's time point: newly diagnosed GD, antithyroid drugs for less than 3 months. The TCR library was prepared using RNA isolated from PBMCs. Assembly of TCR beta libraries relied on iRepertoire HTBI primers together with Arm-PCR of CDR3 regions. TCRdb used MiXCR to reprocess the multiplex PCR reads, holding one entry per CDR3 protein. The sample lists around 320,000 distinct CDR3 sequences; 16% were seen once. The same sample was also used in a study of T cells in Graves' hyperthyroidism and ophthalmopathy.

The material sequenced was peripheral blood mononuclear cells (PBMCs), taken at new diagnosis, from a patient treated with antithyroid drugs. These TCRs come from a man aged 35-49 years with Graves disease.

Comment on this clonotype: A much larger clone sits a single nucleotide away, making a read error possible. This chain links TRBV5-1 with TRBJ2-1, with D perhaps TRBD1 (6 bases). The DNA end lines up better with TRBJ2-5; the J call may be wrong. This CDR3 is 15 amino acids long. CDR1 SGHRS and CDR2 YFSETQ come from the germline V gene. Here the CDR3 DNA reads TGCGTCAGCACCTCAAGGGGGAGTTATCAAGAGACCCAGTACTTC. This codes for CVSTSRGSYQETQYF.

The CDR3 DNA reads as TGTGCCAGCAGCCCCGGGACAGGGGGGACCGGGGAGCTGTTTTTT. It encodes CASSPGTGGTGELFF. The chain recombines TRBV7-9 with TRBJ2-2, with 11 bases matching TRBD1. In germline, CDR1 is SEHNR, CDR2 FQNEAQ (reference sequence). Germline trimming cut 5 bases from V and 5 bases from J; bases unmatched to any gene: 4. The CDR3 loop spans 15 amino acids.

The CDR3 region is CASSVGQVFNEKLFF. The CDR3 coding sequence is TGTGCCAGCAGCGTAGGACAGGTTTTTAATGAAAAACTGTTTTTT. The chain employs TRBV12-3 or TRBV12-4 and TRBJ1-4; 7 bases align to TRBD1. This CDR3 comprises 15 residues. Unmatched junction bases numbered 8, after V lost 6 bases and J lost 4 bases.

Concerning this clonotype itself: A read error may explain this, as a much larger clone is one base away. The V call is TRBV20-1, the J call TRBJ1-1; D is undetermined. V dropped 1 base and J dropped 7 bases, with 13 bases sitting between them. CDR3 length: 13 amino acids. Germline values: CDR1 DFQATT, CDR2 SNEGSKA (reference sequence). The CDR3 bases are TGCAGTGCTAGAGTTCCTGGGAAGGGTGAAGCTTTCTTT. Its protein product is CSARVPGKGEAFF.

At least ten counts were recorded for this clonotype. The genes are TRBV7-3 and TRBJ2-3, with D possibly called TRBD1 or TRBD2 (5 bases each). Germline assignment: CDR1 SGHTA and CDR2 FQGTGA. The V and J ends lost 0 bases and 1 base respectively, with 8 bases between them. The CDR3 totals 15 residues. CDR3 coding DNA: TGTGCCAGCAGCTTAACGGGGGTTGGCACAGATACGCAGTATTTT. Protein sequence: CASSLTGVGTDTQYF.

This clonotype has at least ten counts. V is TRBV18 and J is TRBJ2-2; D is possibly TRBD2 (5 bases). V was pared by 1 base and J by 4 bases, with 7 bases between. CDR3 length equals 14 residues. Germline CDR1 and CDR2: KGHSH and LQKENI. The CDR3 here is CASSPRGRTGELFF. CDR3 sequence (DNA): TGTGCCAGCTCACCACGAGGGCGCACCGGGGAGCTGTTTTTT.

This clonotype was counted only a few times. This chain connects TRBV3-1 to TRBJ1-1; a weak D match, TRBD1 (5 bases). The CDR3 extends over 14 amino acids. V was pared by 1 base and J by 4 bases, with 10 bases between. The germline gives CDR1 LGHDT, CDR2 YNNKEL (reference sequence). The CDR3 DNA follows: TGTGCCAGCAGCCAAGCTTCCGGGGGCACTGAAGCTTTCTTT. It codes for CASSQASGGTEAFF.

The DNA for the CDR3 is TGCGCCAGCAGCTTAAGGACTAGCGGACGTGGGGAGACCCAGTACTTC. Protein: CASSLRTSGRGETQYF. This chain connects TRBV5-1 to TRBJ2-5; 10 bases align to TRBD2. Germline V lookup: CDR1 SGHRS, CDR2 YFSETQ. The CDR3 extends over 16 amino acids. V trimming: 2 bases; J trimming: 5 bases; junction bases outside the gene matches: 9.

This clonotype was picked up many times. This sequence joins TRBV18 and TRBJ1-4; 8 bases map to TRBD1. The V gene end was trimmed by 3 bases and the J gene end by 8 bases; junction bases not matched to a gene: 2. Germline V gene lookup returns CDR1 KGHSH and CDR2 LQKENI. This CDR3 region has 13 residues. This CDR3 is CASSPTGVEKLFF. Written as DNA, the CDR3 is TGTGCCAGCTCACCGACAGGGGTCGAAAAACTGTTTTTT.

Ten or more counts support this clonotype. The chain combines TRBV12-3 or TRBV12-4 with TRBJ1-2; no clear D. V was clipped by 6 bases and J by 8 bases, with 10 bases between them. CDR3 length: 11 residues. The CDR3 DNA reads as TGTGCCAGCAGGGCGGTGGACGGCTACACCTTC. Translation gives CASRAVDGYTF.

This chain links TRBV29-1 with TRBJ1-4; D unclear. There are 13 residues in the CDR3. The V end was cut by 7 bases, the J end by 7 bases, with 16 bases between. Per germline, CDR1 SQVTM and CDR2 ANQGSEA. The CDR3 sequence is CSAIGYSGEKLFF. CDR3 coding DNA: TGCAGCGCTATAGGATACTCCGGTGAAAAACTGTTTTTT.

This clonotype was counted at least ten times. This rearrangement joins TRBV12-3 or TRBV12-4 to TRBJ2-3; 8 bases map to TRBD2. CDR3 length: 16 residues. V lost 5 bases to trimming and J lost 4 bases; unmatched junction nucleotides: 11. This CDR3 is CASSPAGGGFADTQYF. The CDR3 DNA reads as TGTGCCAGCAGTCCCGCCGGGGGGGGATTCGCAGATACGCAGTATTTT.

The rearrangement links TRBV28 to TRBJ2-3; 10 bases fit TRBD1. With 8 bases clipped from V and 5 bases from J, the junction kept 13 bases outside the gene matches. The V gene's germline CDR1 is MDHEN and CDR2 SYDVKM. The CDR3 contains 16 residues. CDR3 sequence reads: CASASPGTGEIDTQYF. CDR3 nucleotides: TGTGCCAGCGCCTCACCCGGGACAGGGGAAATAGATACGCAGTATTTT.

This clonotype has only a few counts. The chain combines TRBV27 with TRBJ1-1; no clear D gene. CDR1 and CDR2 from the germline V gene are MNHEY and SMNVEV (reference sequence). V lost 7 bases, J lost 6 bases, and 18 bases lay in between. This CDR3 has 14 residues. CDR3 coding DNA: TGTGCCAGCACCCTTAGCCCGGGAAGTGCTGAAGCTTTCTTT. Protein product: CASTLSPGSAEAFF.

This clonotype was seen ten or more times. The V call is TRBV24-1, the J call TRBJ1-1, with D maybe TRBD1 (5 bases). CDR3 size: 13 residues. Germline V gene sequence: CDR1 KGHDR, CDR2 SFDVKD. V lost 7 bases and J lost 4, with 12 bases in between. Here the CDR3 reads CATRAGQGTEAFF. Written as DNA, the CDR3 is TGTGCCACCAGAGCAGGGCAAGGCACTGAAGCTTTCTTT.

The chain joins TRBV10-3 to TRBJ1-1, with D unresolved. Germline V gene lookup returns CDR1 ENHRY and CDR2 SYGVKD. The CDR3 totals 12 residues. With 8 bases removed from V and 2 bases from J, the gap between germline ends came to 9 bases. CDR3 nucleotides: TGTGCCATCGGACGGATCAACACTGAAGCTTTCTTT. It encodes CAIGRINTEAFF.

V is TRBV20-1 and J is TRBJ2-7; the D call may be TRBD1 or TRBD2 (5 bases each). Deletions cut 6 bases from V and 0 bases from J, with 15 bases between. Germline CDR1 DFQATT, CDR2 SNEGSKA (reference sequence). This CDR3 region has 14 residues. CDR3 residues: CSAAGTLSSYEQYF. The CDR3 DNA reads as TGCAGTGCGGCCGGGACCCTGAGCTCCTACGAGCAGTACTTC.

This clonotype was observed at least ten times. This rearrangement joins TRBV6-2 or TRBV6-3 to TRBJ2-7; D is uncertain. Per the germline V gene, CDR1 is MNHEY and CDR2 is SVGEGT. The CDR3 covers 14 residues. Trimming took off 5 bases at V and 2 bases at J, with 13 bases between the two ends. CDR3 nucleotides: TGTGCCAGCAGTGAATTAGACGGCCCCTACGAGCAGTACTTC. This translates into CASSELDGPYEQYF.

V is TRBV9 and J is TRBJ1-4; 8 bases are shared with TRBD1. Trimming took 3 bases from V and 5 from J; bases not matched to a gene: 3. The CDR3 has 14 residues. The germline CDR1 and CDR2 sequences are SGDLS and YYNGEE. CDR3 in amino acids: CASSDRDRNEKLFF. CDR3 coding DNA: TGTGCCAGCAGCGACCGGGACAGGAATGAAAAACTGTTTTTT.

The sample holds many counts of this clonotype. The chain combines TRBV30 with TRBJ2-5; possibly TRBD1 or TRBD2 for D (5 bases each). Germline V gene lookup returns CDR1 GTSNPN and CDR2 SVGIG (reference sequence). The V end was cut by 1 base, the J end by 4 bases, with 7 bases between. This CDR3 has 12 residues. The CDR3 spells CAWSGGIETQYF. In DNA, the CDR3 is TGTGCCTGGAGTGGGGGGATAGAGACCCAGTACTTC.

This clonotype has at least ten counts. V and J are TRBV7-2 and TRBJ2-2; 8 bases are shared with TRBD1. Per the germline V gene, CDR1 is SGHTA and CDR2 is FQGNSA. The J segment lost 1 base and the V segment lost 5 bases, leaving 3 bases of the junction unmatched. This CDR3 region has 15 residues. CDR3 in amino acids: CASSPDRGNTGELFF. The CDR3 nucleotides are TGTGCCAGCAGCCCCGACAGGGGGAACACCGGGGAGCTGTTTTTT.

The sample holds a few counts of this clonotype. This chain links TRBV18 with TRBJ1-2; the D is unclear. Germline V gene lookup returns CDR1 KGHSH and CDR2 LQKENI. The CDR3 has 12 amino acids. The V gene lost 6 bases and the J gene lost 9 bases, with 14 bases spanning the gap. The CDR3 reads CASSRAGGSYTF. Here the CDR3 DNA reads TGTGCCAGCTCCCGGGCGGGTGGAAGCTACACCTTC.

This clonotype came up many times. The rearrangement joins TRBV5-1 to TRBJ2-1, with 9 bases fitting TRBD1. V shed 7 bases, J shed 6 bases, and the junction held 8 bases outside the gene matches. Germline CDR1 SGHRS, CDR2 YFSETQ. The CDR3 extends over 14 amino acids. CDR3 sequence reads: CASGRQGGGNEQFF. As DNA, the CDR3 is TGCGCCAGCGGACGACAGGGGGGAGGCAATGAGCAGTTCTTC.

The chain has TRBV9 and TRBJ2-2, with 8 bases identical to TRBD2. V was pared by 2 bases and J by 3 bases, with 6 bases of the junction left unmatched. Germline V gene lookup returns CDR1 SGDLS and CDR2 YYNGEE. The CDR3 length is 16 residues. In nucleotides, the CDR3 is TGTGCCAGCAGCGTGATGAGCGGGGGCTACACCGGGGAGCTGTTTTTT. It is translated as CASSVMSGGYTGELFF.

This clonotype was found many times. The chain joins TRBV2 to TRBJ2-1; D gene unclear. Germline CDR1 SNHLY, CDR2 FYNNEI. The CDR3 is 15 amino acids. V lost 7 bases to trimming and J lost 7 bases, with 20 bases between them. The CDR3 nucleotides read TGTGCCAGCATGAAGGGCGGACCGTATAGTAATGAGCAGTTCTTC. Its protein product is CASMKGGPYSNEQFF.

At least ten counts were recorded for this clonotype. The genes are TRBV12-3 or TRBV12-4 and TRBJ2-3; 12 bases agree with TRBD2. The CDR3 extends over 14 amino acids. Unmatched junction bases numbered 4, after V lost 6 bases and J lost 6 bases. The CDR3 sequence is CASRLAGGVDTQYF. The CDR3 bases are TGTGCCAGCAGGCTAGCGGGGGGGGTGGATACGCAGTATTTT.

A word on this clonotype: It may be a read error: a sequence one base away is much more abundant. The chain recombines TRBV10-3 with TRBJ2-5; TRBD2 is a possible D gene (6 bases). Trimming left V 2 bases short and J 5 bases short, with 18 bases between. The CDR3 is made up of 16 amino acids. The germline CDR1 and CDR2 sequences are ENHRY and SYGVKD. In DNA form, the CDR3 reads TGTGCCATCAGTGAGATGTTTGTGGGGGGTGAGGAGACCCAGTACTTC. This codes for CAISEMFVGGEETQYF.

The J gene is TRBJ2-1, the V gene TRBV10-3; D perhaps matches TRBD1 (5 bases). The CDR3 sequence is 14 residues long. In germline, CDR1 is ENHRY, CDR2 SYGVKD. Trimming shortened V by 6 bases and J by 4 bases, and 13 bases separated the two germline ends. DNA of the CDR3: TGTGCCATCAGCTCAGGGAACGTTTACAATGAGCAGTTCTTC. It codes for CAISSGNVYNEQFF.

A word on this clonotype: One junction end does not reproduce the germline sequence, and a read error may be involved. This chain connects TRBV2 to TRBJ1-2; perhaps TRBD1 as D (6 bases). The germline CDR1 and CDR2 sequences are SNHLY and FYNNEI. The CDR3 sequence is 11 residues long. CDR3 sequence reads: CASEQGLGCTF. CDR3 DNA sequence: TGCGCCAGCGAACAGGGTCTTGGCTGCACCTTC.

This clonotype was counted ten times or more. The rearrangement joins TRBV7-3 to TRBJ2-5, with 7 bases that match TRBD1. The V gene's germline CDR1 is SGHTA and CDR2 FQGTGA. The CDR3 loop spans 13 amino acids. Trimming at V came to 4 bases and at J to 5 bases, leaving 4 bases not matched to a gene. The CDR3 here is CASSSQGMETQYF. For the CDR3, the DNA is TGTGCCAGCAGCTCACAGGGGATGGAGACCCAGTACTTC. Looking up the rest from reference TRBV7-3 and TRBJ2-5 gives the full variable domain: GAGVSQTPSNKVTEKGKYVELRCDPISGHTALYWYRQSLGQGPEFLIYFQGTGAADDSGLPNDRFFAVRPEGSVSTLKIQRTERGDSAVYLCASSSQGMETQYFGPGTRLLVL.